The rows below give T cell receptor beta chains drawn from one sample of a study of OX40 agonist ivuxolimab in advanced cancers. The assay was immunoSEQ multiplex PCR, and TCRdb's table has in-frame clones only and misses some. The sample includes 81,000 or so clones, around nine tenths of them seen just once. The sample in question was CD4+ or CD8+ T cells sorted from blood, obtained in a trial of the OX40 agonist ivuxolimab. The receptors shown here come from an adult with an advanced solid tumor such as melanoma, head and neck, liver or kidney cancer. Both conserved end residues are part of each CDR3. D genes are given only for firm matches. Only some rows state a clone size, as once, few, many or a class for expanded clones.

TRBV4-3,TRBJ2-3,NA,TRBD2,TGCGCCAGCAGCCGAAGACTAGCGGGGGGGCCAGATACGCAGTATTTT,CASSRRLAGGPDTQYF
TRBV18,TRBJ1-5,NA,TRBD1,TGTGCCAGCTCACCGGGACAGGGAGAACAGCCCCAGCATTTT,CASSPGQGEQPQHF
TRBV7-9,TRBJ2-4,NA,NA,TGTGCCTCTCGGGCAGGGGAGGGAAGCATTCAGTACTTC,CASRAGEGSIQYF
TRBV7-9,TRBJ2-5,few,NA,TGTGCCAGCAGCTTAGGGAACTCCAGAAACTTC,CASSLGNSRNF
TRBV9,TRBJ2-1,NA,NA,TGTGCCAGCAGCGGCAGGCCGGCCGGCTATGAGCAGTTCTTC,CASSGRPAGYEQFF
TRBV6-5,TRBJ1-3,NA,NA,TGTGCCAGCAGTTACCTAGGGAGCTCTGGAAACACCATATATTTT,CASSYLGSSGNTIYF
TRBV7-2,TRBJ2-7,NA,NA,TGTGCCAGCAGCTTCACGGGGTACGAGCAGTACTTC,CASSFTGYEQYF
TRBV7-3,TRBJ2-7,few,TRBD1,TGTGCCAGCAGCTTCGGGACAGGGTACGAGCAGTACTTC,CASSFGTGYEQYF
TRBV9,TRBJ1-5,NA,NA,TGTGCCAGCAGCGTAGCAATCGATCAGCCCCAGCATTTT,CASSVAIDQPQHF
TRBV28,TRBJ1-6,NA,NA,TGTGCAAAGGGCGGGAATTCACCCCTCCACTTT,CAKGGNSPLHF
TRBV7-2,TRBJ2-3,NA,NA,TGTGCCAGCAGCCTCCTCCCCACAGATACGCAGTATTTT,CASSLLPTDTQYF
TRBV6-1,TRBJ2-1,NA,TRBD1,TGTGCCAACCGTGGGACAGGGTCCTACAATGAGCAGTTCTTC,CANRGTGSYNEQFF
TRBV4-1,TRBJ1-1,few,NA,TGCGCCAGCAGCCAAGATAGAACCTGGGGCACTGAAGCTTTCTTT,CASSQDRTWGTEAFF
TRBV6-6,TRBJ1-3,NA,NA,TGTGCCAGCAGATCCCTCGACACCATATATTTT,CASRSLDTIYF
TRBV6-1,TRBJ1-5,NA,TRBD1,TGTGCCAGCAGGGCCACAGGGGGCAATCAGCCCCAGCATTTT,CASRATGGNQPQHF
TRBV7-8,TRBJ1-1,few,NA,TGTGCCAGCAGCCAAGAAGGGATTCTCATGAACACTGAAGCTTTCTTT,CASSQEGILMNTEAFF
TRBV9,TRBJ2-5,NA,TRBD1,TGTGCCAGCAGCGACAACAGGGGTCCGCCAGAGACCCAGTACTTC,CASSDNRGPPETQYF
TRBV27,TRBJ1-3,NA,NA,TGTGCCAGCAGCCCGGGGGACTCGAGCACCATATATTTT,CASSPGDSSTIYF
TRBV19,TRBJ2-6,NA,NA,TGTGCCAGCCTCAGGGGCTCTGGGGCCAACGTCCTGACTTTC,CASLRGSGANVLTF
TRBV27,TRBJ2-7,NA,NA,TGTGCCAGCAGTCGTGAAGGGAGGGGGTACGAGCAGTACTTC,CASSREGRGYEQYF
TRBV6-5,TRBJ1-5,NA,NA,TGTGCCAGCAGGAGGGCAGGGGGCAATCAGCCCCAGCATTTT,CASRRAGGNQPQHF
TRBV15,TRBJ1-2,NA,NA,TGTGCCACCAGCCCCCGTCGGGAGGTATCACGGAGCTACACCTTC,CATSPRREVSRSYTF
TRBV2,TRBJ2-7,NA,NA,TGTGCCAGCAGGATATCTGTGGGGCCATCCTACGAGCAGTACTTC,CASRISVGPSYEQYF
TRBV14,TRBJ1-2,NA,NA,TGTGCCAGCAGCCAAGATCGCATTGGCTACACCTTC,CASSQDRIGYTF
TRBV6-6,TRBJ2-7,NA,NA,TGTGCCAGCAGTTACGACTCCTACGAGCAGTACTTC,CASSYDSYEQYF
TRBV11-2,TRBJ2-1,NA,NA,TGTGCCAGCACCAGAAAGTGGGGAAGCTCCTACAATGAGCAGTTCTTC,CASTRKWGSSYNEQFF
TRBV7-8,TRBJ2-5,NA,NA,TGTGCCAGCAGCCCGCGGACAGACCAAGAGACCCAGTACTTC,CASSPRTDQETQYF
TRBV18,TRBJ1-1,NA,NA,TGTGCCGGGGGCAGGAGTCACAACACTGAAGCTTTCTTT,CAGGRSHNTEAFF
TRBV4-3,TRBJ1-2,NA,TRBD1,TGCGCCAGCAGCCAGGGACAGCGCTATGGCTACACCTTC,CASSQGQRYGYTF
TRBV19,TRBJ2-2,NA,TRBD1,TGTGCCAGTTCGGACAGGGAGAAAAACACCGGGGAGCTGTTTTTT,CASSDREKNTGELFF
TRBV9,TRBJ1-6,NA,NA,TGTGCCAGCAGCGTAGTAGTGGGCTATGGTTCACCCCTCCACTTT,CASSVVVGYGSPLHF
TRBV28,TRBJ1-3,NA,NA,TGTGCCAGCAGTTCCTCGACGGGGGGGGGTTACACCATATATTTT,CASSSSTGGGYTIYF
TRBV5-1,TRBJ1-1,NA,TRBD1,TGCGCCAGCAGCCTCGGGACAGCCGACCGGGGTTTCTTT,CASSLGTADRGFF
TRBV28,TRBJ2-3,NA,TRBD2,TGTGCCAGCGGGGGGGGTGGCACAGATACGCAGTATTTT,CASGGGGTDTQYF
TRBV14,TRBJ2-1,NA,NA,TGTGCCAGCAGCCTGACTAGTGGGGGGCCCAATGAGCAGTTCTTC,CASSLTSGGPNEQFF
TRBV7-9,TRBJ2-3,once,TRBD2,TGTGCCAGCAGCTTAGCCCGCGGGGGGGGCACAGATACGCAGTATTTT,CASSLARGGGTDTQYF
TRBV5-4,TRBJ1-1,NA,NA,TGTGCCAGCAGCTTGGAACGGAACACTGAAGCTTTCTTT,CASSLERNTEAFF
TRBV6-1,TRBJ1-1,once,NA,TGTGCCAGCAGTGAAGCGCGGGTGGGGGCAGAAGCTTTCTTT,CASSEARVGAEAFF
TRBV21-1,TRBJ2-3,NA,NA,TGTGCCAGCAGCAAACAAACAGATACGCAGTATTTT,CASSKQTDTQYF
TRBV10-3,TRBJ2-3,NA,NA,TGTGCCATCAGTGAGTGGGGGACAGATACGCAGTATTTT,CAISEWGTDTQYF
TRBV7-9,TRBJ2-5,NA,NA,TGTGCCAGCAACGACCAGGGGGGAGTTGAAGAGACCCAGTACTTC,CASNDQGGVEETQYF
TRBV7-2,TRBJ1-2,NA,NA,TGTGCCAGCAGCCCCCTTGGGGCCAGCCGTTTGGGCTACACCTTC,CASSPLGASRLGYTF
TRBV10-3,TRBJ1-2,NA,NA,TGTGCCATCAGTGAGGACTTGGTTGTGTACACCTTC,CAISEDLVVYTF
TRBV7-2,TRBJ2-2,NA,TRBD2,TGTGCCAGCAGCCGACTAGCGGGGACGAACACCGGGGAGCTGTTTTTT,CASSRLAGTNTGELFF
TRBV15,TRBJ2-3,NA,NA,TGTGCCACCAGCATTCGAACGGGACGAGAAAGATATACGCAGTATTTT,CATSIRTGRERYTQYF
TRBV5-4,TRBJ2-3,NA,NA,TGTGCCAGCAGTGGCGGGACGAGTGATCGGGCCGGAGATACGCAGTATTTT,CASSGGTSDRAGDTQYF
TRBV4-1,TRBJ2-7,few,TRBD1,TGCGCCAGCAGCCCTCGGACAGGGTTTAACTACGAGCAGTACTTC,CASSPRTGFNYEQYF
TRBV18,TRBJ1-5,NA,TRBD1,TGTGCCAGCTCGCAGGGACAGGGAAATCAGCCCCAGCATTTT,CASSQGQGNQPQHF
TRBV2,TRBJ1-2,NA,NA,TGTGCCAGCAGTGAAGCGCTTGACGGTGGCTACACCTTC,CASSEALDGGYTF
TRBV18,TRBJ1-4,once,NA,TGTGCCAGCTCACCGGGTGGAGGCCGTGAAAAACTGTTTTTT,CASSPGGGREKLFF
TRBV28,TRBJ1-2,NA,TRBD1,TGTGCCAGCAGGGCCAACCGGGACAGCAGTCCTGGCTACACCTTC,CASRANRDSSPGYTF
TRBV5-6,TRBJ1-2,NA,NA,TGTGCCAGCAGCCCAATCAGGGTAGTGGGTGGCTACACCTTC,CASSPIRVVGGYTF
TRBV7-9,TRBJ1-3,NA,TRBD1,TGTGCCAGCAGTCTGACAGGGGTGGGAGGAAACACCATATATTTT,CASSLTGVGGNTIYF
TRBV6-1,TRBJ1-5,NA,NA,TGTGCCAGCATTACAGGCAAAGGGACCCAGTCCCAGCATTTT,CASITGKGTQSQHF
TRBV9,TRBJ1-1,NA,TRBD1,TGTGCCAGCAGCCCCCGGGACAGGGAGAACACTGAAGCTTTCTTT,CASSPRDRENTEAFF
TRBV7-8,TRBJ1-2,once,TRBD1,TGTGCCAGCAGCTTAGCCTGGGCAGGGGGCGAAGGCTACACCTTC,CASSLAWAGGEGYTF
TRBV19,TRBJ2-7,NA,NA,TGTGCCAGTAGTATAAGGGGCAACTCCTACGAGCAGTACTTC,CASSIRGNSYEQYF
TRBV27,TRBJ1-2,NA,NA,TGTGCCAGCAGTTTATGGGGGGCCGGTACGGGCTACACCTTC,CASSLWGAGTGYTF
TRBV7-9,TRBJ1-1,few,TRBD1,TGTGCCAGCAGTTCCCCGGGACAGGGGAAGGCTGAAGCTTTCTTT,CASSSPGQGKAEAFF